The 30 T cell receptor beta chains given below trace back to one sample, sequenced in a study of chronic HIV infection and antiretroviral therapy. One entry per CDR3 protein results from TCRdb running MiXCR on the 5' RACE reads. The table lists about 31,000 distinct CDR3 sequences, over 7% of them singletons. The sequenced sample was peripheral blood. The origin of the receptors is an adult who had HIV and had not received antiretroviral therapy, or was an uninfected healthy control (not recorded which).

The rearrangement joins TRBV29-1 to TRBJ1-3; 10 nucleotides agree with TRBD1. CDR3 size: 11 residues. V was clipped by 6 bases and J by 8 bases; unmatched bases: 1. Germline CDR1 reads SQVTM; CDR2 reads ANQGSEA. CDR3 DNA sequence: TGCAGCGTGGGACAGGGGCACACCATATATTTT. It translates to CSVGQGHTIYF. The full variable domain, in which reference TRBV29-1 and TRBJ1-3 provide the parts outside the CDR3, is SAVISQKPSRDICQRGTSLTIQCQVDSQVTMMFWYRQQPGQSLTLIATANQGSEATYESGFVIDKFPISRPNLTFSTLTVSNMSPEDSSIYLCSVGQGHTIYFGEGSWLTVV.

The table lists this clonotype with many counts. The chain is built from TRBV29-1 and TRBJ2-7; D may be TRBD1 (5 bases). Germline CDR1 SQVTM, CDR2 ANQGSEA. CDR3 length: 12 amino acids. Between the trimmed V and J ends, which lost 2 bases and 3 bases, there was a span of 8 bases. In DNA form, the CDR3 reads TGCAGCGTTGAATTGACAGACTACGAGCAGTACTTC. Its translation: CSVELTDYEQYF.

Ten or more counts support this clonotype. This chain joins TRBV10-2 and TRBJ2-7; 9 bases match TRBD1. J gave up 2 bases and V 6 bases, and 5 bases lay outside the gene matches. Germline lookup yields CDR1 WSHSY and CDR2 SAAADI. The CDR3 is 14 amino acids. CDR3 amino acids: CASSRQGETYEQYF. The CDR3 bases are TGCGCCAGCAGCAGACAGGGGGAGACCTACGAGCAGTACTTC.

This chain links TRBV14 with TRBJ1-1; possible D gene TRBD1, 6 bases. The CDR3 is 13 residues long. V lost 4 bases and J lost 10, with 16 bases in between. Germline V gives CDR1 SGHDN, CDR2 FVKESK. The CDR3 bases are TGTGCCAGCAGCCTTCGGACAGCCGACGTAGCTTTCTTT. The encoded protein is CASSLRTADVAFF.

The chain combines TRBV7-6 with TRBJ1-4; D is unresolved. Looked up from germline, CDR1 is SGHVS and CDR2 is FNYEAQ. The CDR3 has 13 residues. Trimming cost V 1 base and J 7 bases, with 7 bases left between them. This CDR3 is CASSLGSFEKLFF. The CDR3 DNA is TGTGCCAGCAGCTTAGGATCGTTTGAAAAACTGTTTTTT.

The sample holds many counts of this clonotype. This sequence joins TRBV20-1 and TRBJ1-3; the D is unclear. CDR3 length equals 13 residues. Trimming took 3 bases from V and 3 from J, leaving 9 bases between them. From germline, CDR1 is DFQATT and CDR2 SNEGSKA (reference sequence). The CDR3 sequence: CSASMTFGNTIYF. The CDR3 bases are TGCAGTGCTAGCATGACTTTTGGAAACACCATATATTTT.

This clonotype has only a few counts. This rearrangement joins TRBV7-2 to TRBJ1-1, with D perhaps matching TRBD1 (6 bases). Germline V lookup: CDR1 SGHTA, CDR2 FQGNSA. Trimming cost V 5 bases and J 6 bases, with 19 bases left between them. The CDR3 has 15 amino acids. Written as DNA, the CDR3 is TGTGCCAGCAGCCAACGCGGGGGCAGGGAGGCTGAAGCTTTCTTT. As protein: CASSQRGGREAEAFF.

V and J are TRBV3-1 and TRBJ2-3, with TRBD2 matching over 10 bases. CDR1 LGHDT and CDR2 YNNKEL come from the germline V gene (reference sequence). Trimming took 4 bases from V and 6 from J; bases not matched to a gene: 13. The CDR3 consists of 17 residues. The CDR3 is CASSPLGGLAGADTQYF. Written as DNA, the CDR3 is TGTGCCAGCAGCCCCTTAGGGGGGCTAGCGGGAGCGGATACGCAGTATTTT.

The sample holds many counts of this clonotype. V usage is TRBV7-9 and J usage is TRBJ2-3; 7 bases match TRBD1. The CDR3 is 14 residues long. The junction had 2 bases not matched to a gene; V was cut back by 5 bases and J by 0 bases. CDR1 is SEHNR, CDR2 FQNEAQ, per germline (reference sequence). This CDR3 reads CASSGQASTDTQYF. In nucleotides, the CDR3 is TGTGCCAGCAGCGGACAGGCTAGCACAGATACGCAGTATTTT. The full variable domain, rest sourced from reference TRBV7-9 and TRBJ2-3, is DTGVSQNPRHKITKRGQNVTFRCDPISEHNRLYWYRQTLGQGPEFLTYFQNEAQLEKSRLLSDRFSAERPKGSFSTLEIQRTEQGDSAMYLCASSGQASTDTQYFGPGTRLTVL.

Note on this clonotype: Given the absence of the conserved phenylalanine or tryptophan at the CDR3 end, a read error is likely. The chain couples TRBV7-2 to TRBJ1-1; TRBD1 matches at 7 bases. This CDR3 is built from 14 residues. Germline assignment: CDR1 SGHTA and CDR2 FQGNSA. V lost 1 base and J lost 5; bases outside the gene matches: 4. In DNA, the CDR3 is TGTGCCAGCAGCTTAGTAGAGGGGGCAACTGAAGCTTTCTCT. Protein: CASSLVEGATEAFS.

The table lists this clonotype with many counts. The rearrangement uses TRBV21-1 and TRBJ2-4; the D call TRBD1 from the table was never checked on the DNA. TRBV21-1 is flagged as a pseudogene. There are 18 residues in the CDR3. CDR3 residues: CASSSGTGGQLAKNIQYF. Written as DNA, the CDR3 is TGTGCCAGCAGCAGCGGGACAGGAGGACAACTAGCCAAAAACATTCAGTACTTC.

V is TRBV6-4 and J is TRBJ2-1, with TRBD2 identical over 7 bases. Germline CDR1 reads MRHNA; CDR2 reads SNTAGT. The CDR3 covers 15 residues. J was trimmed by 0 bases and V by 4 bases; bases with no gene match: 3. This CDR3 is CASSGSSGSYNEQFF. In nucleotides, the CDR3 is TGTGCCAGCAGTGGGTCTAGCGGCTCCTACAATGAGCAGTTCTTC.

J is TRBJ1-6 and V is TRBV10-3, with D maybe TRBD1 (5 bases). The germline gives CDR1 ENHRY, CDR2 SYGVKD. Trimming removed 7 bases at V and 10 bases at J, with 14 bases between. There are 13 residues in the CDR3. The CDR3 sequence: CAITQGLGSPLHF. CDR3 bases: TGTGCCATCACTCAGGGACTCGGCTCACCCCTCCACTTT.

The V and J genes are TRBV27 and TRBJ2-3; TRBD2 matches at 7 bases. The length of the CDR3 is 16 residues. The V and J ends lost 6 bases and 8 bases, in that order; junction bases with no gene match: 17. CDR1 and CDR2 (germline): MNHEY, SMNVEV (reference sequence). CDR3 loop: CASSYLGRAASGTQYF. CDR3 DNA sequence: TGTGCCAGCAGCTACTTAGGCAGGGCAGCTAGCGGTACGCAGTATTTT.

This chain connects TRBV10-3 to TRBJ1-1, with D maybe TRBD1 (5 bases). This CDR3 comprises 14 residues. Germline CDR1 reads ENHRY; CDR2 reads SYGVKD. Trimming cost V 1 base and J 10 bases, with 16 bases left between them. The chain's CDR3 is CAISEFEGEAGAFF. CDR3 nucleotides: TGTGCCATCAGTGAGTTTGAAGGGGAAGCTGGAGCTTTCTTT.

This clonotype was seen a few times. The V and J genes are TRBV18 and TRBJ2-5; D not resolved. CDR1 is KGHSH and CDR2 is LQKENI in the germline V gene. CDR3 size: 16 residues. V lost 4 bases to trimming and J lost 5 bases, with 20 bases between them. As DNA, the CDR3 is TGTGCCAGCTCACGAAAGCCCCTTAACTCCTTGGAGACCCAGTACTTC. Residues: CASSRKPLNSLETQYF.

This clonotype has a handful of counts. The chain links TRBV4-3 to TRBJ1-1; 9 positions agree with TRBD1. The CDR3 spans 16 residues. Germline V gives CDR1 LGHNA, CDR2 YSLEER. V was pared by 1 base and J by 2 bases, with 5 bases of the junction left unmatched. This CDR3 reads CASSQGTGARNTEAFF. The CDR3 DNA follows: TGCGCCAGCAGCCAAGGGACAGGGGCCAGAAACACTGAAGCTTTCTTT.

This clonotype was recorded a few times. The chain carries TRBV11-2 and TRBJ1-2, with D perhaps matching TRBD1 (5 bases). Looked up from germline, CDR1 is SGHAT and CDR2 is FQNNGV. Trimming left V 4 bases short and J 4 bases short, with 7 bases between. This CDR3 spans 12 amino acids. The DNA of the CDR3 is TGTGCCAGCAGCTCGGGGGGCTATGGCTACACCTTC. Amino acids: CASSSGGYGYTF.

The chain uses TRBV6-2 or TRBV6-3 and TRBJ1-1; tentatively, D is TRBD1 (6 bases). Germline CDR1 MNHEY, CDR2 SVGEGT. The CDR3 is 15 amino acids. Between the trimmed V and J ends, which lost 2 bases and 0 bases, there was a span of 10 bases. CDR3 amino acids: CASSYPGQMNTEAFF. CDR3 coding DNA: TGTGCCAGCAGTTACCCCGGACAGATGAACACTGAAGCTTTCTTT.

V usage is TRBV10-3 and J usage is TRBJ1-5, with a possible D match to TRBD1 (5 bases). Germline V CDR1 and CDR2: ENHRY, SYGVKD. V gave up 3 bases and J gave up 7 bases, with 16 bases separating them. This CDR3 spans 15 amino acids. CDR3: CAISDLGEGRQPQHF. Written as DNA, the CDR3 is TGTGCCATCAGTGATTTGGGGGAGGGGAGACAGCCCCAGCATTTT.

In this sample, this clonotype turned up a few times. CDR3 bases: TGTGCCAGCAGCTCCGACGAAGAGACCCAGTACTTC. Its protein product is CASSSDEETQYF. J is TRBJ2-5 and V is TRBV5-6; D gene ambiguous. Germline V gene lookup returns CDR1 SGHDT and CDR2 YYEEEE. This CDR3 comprises 12 residues. With 3 bases removed from V and 3 bases from J, the gap between germline ends came to 6 bases.

This clonotype occurred many times. J is TRBJ2-3 and V is TRBV24-1; 8 positions agree with TRBD2. Trimming took 10 bases from V and 4 from J; bases not matched to a gene: 9. Germline-derived CDR1 and CDR2 are KGHDR and SFDVKD. This CDR3 comprises 14 residues. The CDR3 DNA is TGTGCCACAGGAAGCGGGAGTAACCCAGATACGCAGTATTTT. It is translated as CATGSGSNPDTQYF.

This rearrangement joins TRBV2 to TRBJ2-7; possible D gene TRBD2, 6 bases. This CDR3 contains 14 residues. Germline values: CDR1 SNHLY, CDR2 FYNNEI. V lost 1 base, J lost 5 bases, and 12 bases lay in between. The CDR3 region is CASSEGGAGDEQYF. CDR3 in DNA: TGTGCCAGCAGTGAAGGCGGGGCTGGGGACGAGCAGTACTTC.

This clonotype was detected only a few times. The rearrangement links TRBV29-1 to TRBJ2-1; D gene unclear. The CDR3 sequence is 15 residues long. The germline V gene has CDR1 SQVTM and CDR2 ANQGSEA. Trimming left V 1 base short and J 8 bases short, with 18 bases between. The CDR3 DNA reads as TGCAGCGTTGAAGCCTCCGGCAGGCCCGCGGATGAGCAGTTCTTC. Translated, it gives CSVEASGRPADEQFF.

The chain has TRBV5-1 and TRBJ1-3; 10 nucleotides match TRBD1. This CDR3 is built from 15 residues. Germline V CDR1 and CDR2: SGHRS, YFSETQ. V lost 4 bases, J lost 2 bases, and 3 bases stayed unmatched. CDR3 DNA: TGCGCCAGCAGCCAAGGGACAGGGGCTGGAAACACCATATATTTT. It codes for CASSQGTGAGNTIYF.

This clonotype was picked up a small number of times. The genes are TRBV3-1 and TRBJ2-7; 9 bases fit TRBD2. The CDR3 runs 17 residues. Germline loops: CDR1 LGHDT, CDR2 YNNKEL (reference sequence). The V and J ends lost 4 bases and 1 base, in that order; junction bases with no gene match: 11. CDR3 sequence reads: CASSPQFERGASYEQYF. CDR3 DNA: TGTGCCAGCAGCCCCCAATTTGAGCGGGGGGCGTCCTACGAGCAGTACTTC.

This clonotype was counted only a few times. This chain joins TRBV29-1 and TRBJ2-5; TRBD2 matches at 9 bases. The trim removed 6 bases at V and 5 bases at J, leaving 4 bases unmatched. The CDR3 spans 12 residues. The germline CDR1 and CDR2 sequences are SQVTM and ANQGSEA. CDR3 residues: CSVPAGGETQYF. The CDR3 DNA reads as TGCAGCGTCCCCGCGGGGGGGGAGACCCAGTACTTC.

The V gene is TRBV29-1, the J gene TRBJ1-1, with a possible D match to TRBD1 (6 bases). CDR1 is SQVTM, CDR2 ANQGSEA, per germline. The CDR3 is 13 residues long. Trimming shortened V by 7 bases and J by 0 bases, and 12 bases separated the two germline ends. In DNA form, the CDR3 reads TGCAGCGCCGGGACACTTCTGAACACTGAAGCTTTCTTT. Protein: CSAGTLLNTEAFF.

The CDR3 is CSVAAPLTYGYTF. The CDR3 nucleotides are TGCAGCGTTGCCGCCCCCTTAACCTATGGCTACACCTTC. V gene TRBV29-1 combines with J gene TRBJ1-2; D gene uncertain. Per germline, CDR1 SQVTM and CDR2 ANQGSEA. The germline V and J ends were trimmed by 4 bases and 4 bases, with 13 bases remaining between them. This CDR3 is built from 13 residues.

This clonotype was counted a few times. The V call is TRBV5-1, the J call TRBJ2-3; TRBD2 matches at 12 bases. The CDR3 spans 16 residues. V gave up 4 bases and J gave up 5 bases; unmatched junction bases: 8. Germline V CDR1 and CDR2: SGHRS, YFSETQ. The CDR3 DNA is TGCGCCAGCAGCACCATGACTAGCGGGAGTGGAGATACGCAGTATTTT. This encodes CASSTMTSGSGDTQYF.